This TCR beta chain was observed in a study of shared clonotypes between healthy human individuals. Findings of the study overall: At large depth, rarefaction still showed sorted-subset sequencing to be incomplete.

Some clones are missing from TCRdb's copy, which holds only in-frame ones; the method was immunoSEQ multiplex PCR. This table has roughly 890,000 clones, almost 95% appearing once. Trimming shortened V by 8 bases and J by 6 bases, and 7 bases separated the two germline ends. This CDR3 region has 11 residues. Looked up from germline, CDR1 is WNHNN and CDR2 is SYGVQD (reference sequence). In the case of this clone: Its antigen is as yet unknown.

Positively selected for CCR7, the CD45RO-negative cells used as naive CD8 cells excluded terminally differentiated effector memory CD45RA+ cells. The V and J genes are TRBV10-1 and TRBJ2-2; no definite D call. The sequence came from a man aged 25 to 45 in good health. Material: naive CD8+ T cells sorted from blood. The CDR3 spells CASERAGELFF. CDR3 nucleotide sequence: TGCGCCAGCGAGCGAGCCGGGGAGCTGTTTTTT.